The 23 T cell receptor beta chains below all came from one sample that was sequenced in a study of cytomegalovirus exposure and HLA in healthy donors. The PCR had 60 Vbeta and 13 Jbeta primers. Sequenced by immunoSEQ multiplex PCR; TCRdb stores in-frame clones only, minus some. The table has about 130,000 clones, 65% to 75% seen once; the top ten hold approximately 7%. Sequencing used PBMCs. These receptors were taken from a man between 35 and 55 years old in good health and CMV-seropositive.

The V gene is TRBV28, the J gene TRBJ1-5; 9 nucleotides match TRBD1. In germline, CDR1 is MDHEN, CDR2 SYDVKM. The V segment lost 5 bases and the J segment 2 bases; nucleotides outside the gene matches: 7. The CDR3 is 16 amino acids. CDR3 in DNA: TGTGCCAGCAGTCGGGGACAGGGAAATGGCAATCAGCCCCAGCATTTT. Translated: CASSRGQGNGNQPQHF. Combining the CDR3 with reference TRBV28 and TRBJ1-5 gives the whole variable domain DVKVTQSSRYLVKRTGEKVFLECVQDMDHENMFWYRQDPGLGLRLIYFSYDVKMKEKGDIPEGYSVSREKKERFSLILESASTNQTSMYLCASSRGQGNGNQPQHFGDGTRLSIL.

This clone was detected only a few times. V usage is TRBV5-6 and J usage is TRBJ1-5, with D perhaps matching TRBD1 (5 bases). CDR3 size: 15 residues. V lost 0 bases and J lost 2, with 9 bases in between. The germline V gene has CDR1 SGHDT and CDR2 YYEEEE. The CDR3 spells CASSLALRGNQPQHF. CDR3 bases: TGTGCCAGCAGCTTGGCTCTCAGGGGCAATCAGCCCCAGCATTTT.

The CDR3 sequence: CASSLLPGQGANTEAFF. CDR3 bases: TGTGCCAGCAGTCTATTACCGGGACAGGGGGCGAACACTGAAGCTTTCTTT. The J gene is TRBJ1-1, the V gene TRBV28, with 12 nucleotides matching TRBD1. V dropped 5 bases and J dropped 1; count of bases not matched to a gene: 8. The CDR3 contains 17 residues. Germline loops: CDR1 MDHEN, CDR2 SYDVKM.

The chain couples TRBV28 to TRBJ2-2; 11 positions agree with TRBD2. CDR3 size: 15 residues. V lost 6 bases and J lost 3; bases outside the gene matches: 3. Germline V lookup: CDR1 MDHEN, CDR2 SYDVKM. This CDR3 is CASRTSGRHTGELFF. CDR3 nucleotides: TGTGCCAGCAGAACTAGCGGGAGACACACCGGGGAGCTGTTTTTT.

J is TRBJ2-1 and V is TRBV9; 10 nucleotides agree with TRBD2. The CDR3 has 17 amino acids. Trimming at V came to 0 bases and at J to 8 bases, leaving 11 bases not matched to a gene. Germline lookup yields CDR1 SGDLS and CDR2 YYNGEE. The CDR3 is CASSVEGAGGPVDEQFF. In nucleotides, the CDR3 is TGTGCCAGCAGCGTAGAAGGAGCGGGAGGGCCTGTTGATGAGCAGTTCTTC.

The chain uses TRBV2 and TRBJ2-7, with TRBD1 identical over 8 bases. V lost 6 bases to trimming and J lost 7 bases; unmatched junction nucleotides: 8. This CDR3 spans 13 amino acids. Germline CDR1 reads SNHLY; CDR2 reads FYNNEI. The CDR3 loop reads CASSPRTGWEQYF. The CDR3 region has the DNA TGTGCCAGCAGCCCAAGGACAGGGTGGGAGCAGTACTTC.

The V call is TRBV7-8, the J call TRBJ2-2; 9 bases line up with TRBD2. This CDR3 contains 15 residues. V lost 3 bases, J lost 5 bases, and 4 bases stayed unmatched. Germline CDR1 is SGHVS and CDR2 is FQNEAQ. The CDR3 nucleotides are TGTGCCAGCAGCTTCCGGCTAGCGGGGACCGGGGAGCTGTTTTTT. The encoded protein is CASSFRLAGTGELFF.

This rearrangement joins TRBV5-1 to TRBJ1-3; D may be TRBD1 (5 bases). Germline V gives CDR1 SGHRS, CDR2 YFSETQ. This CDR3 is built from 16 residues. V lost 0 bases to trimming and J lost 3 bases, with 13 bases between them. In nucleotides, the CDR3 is TGCGCCAGCAGCTTGGTTTTTTCGGGACTTGGAAACACCATATATTTT. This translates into CASSLVFSGLGNTIYF.

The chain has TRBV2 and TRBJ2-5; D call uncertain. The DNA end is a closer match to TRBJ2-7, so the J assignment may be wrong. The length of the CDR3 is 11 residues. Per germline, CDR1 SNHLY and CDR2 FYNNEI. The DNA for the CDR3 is TGTGCCAGCAGTGTTCGCTACGAGCAGTACTTC. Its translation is CASSVRYEQYF.

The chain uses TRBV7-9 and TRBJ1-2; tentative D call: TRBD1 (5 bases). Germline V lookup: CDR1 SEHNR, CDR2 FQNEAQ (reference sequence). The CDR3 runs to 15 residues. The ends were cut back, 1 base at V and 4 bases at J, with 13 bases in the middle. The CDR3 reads CASSLGWTQTYGYTF. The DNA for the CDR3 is TGTGCCAGCAGCTTAGGATGGACACAGACCTATGGCTACACCTTC.

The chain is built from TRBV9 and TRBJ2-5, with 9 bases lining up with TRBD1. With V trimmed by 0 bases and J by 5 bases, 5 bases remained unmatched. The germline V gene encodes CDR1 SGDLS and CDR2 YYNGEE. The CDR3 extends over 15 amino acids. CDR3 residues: CASSVGQGGEETQYF. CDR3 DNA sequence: TGTGCCAGCAGCGTAGGACAGGGGGGGGAGGAGACCCAGTACTTC. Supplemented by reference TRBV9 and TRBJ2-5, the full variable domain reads DSGVTQTPKHLITATGQRVTLRCSPRSGDLSVYWYQQSLDQGLQFLIQYYNGEERAKGNILERFSAQQFPDLHSELNLSSLELGDSALYFCASSVGQGGEETQYFGPGTRLLVL.

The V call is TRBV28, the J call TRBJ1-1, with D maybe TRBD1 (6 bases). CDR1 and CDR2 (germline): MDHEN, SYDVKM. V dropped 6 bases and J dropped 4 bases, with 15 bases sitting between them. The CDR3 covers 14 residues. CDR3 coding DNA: TGTGCCAGCAGCTTAAAAACAGGGACCACTGAAGCTTTCTTT. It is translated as CASSLKTGTTEAFF.

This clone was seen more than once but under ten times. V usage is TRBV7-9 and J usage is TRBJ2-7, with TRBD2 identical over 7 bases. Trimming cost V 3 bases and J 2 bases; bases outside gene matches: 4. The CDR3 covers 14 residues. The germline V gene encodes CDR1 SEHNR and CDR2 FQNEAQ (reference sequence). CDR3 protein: CASSLIGTTYEQYF. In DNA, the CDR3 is TGTGCCAGCAGCTTGATCGGGACTACCTACGAGCAGTACTTC.

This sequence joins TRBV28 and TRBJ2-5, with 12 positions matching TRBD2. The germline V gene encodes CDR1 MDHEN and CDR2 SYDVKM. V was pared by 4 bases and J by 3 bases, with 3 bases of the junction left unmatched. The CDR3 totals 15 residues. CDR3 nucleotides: TGTGCCAGCAGTTCACTAGCGGGAGGCGAAGAGACCCAGTACTTC. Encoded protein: CASSSLAGGEETQYF.

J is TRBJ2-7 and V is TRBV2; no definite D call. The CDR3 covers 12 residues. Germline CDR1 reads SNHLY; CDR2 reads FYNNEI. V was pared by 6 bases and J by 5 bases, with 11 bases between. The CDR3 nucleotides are TGTGCCAGCAGCGCCTCTACTAACGAGCAGTACTTC. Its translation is CASSASTNEQYF.

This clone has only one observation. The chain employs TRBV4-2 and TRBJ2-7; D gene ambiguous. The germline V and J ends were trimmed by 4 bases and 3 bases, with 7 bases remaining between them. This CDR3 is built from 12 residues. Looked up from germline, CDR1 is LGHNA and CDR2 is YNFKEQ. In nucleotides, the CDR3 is TGTGCCAGCAGCCCTAACTTCTACGAGCAGTACTTC. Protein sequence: CASSPNFYEQYF.

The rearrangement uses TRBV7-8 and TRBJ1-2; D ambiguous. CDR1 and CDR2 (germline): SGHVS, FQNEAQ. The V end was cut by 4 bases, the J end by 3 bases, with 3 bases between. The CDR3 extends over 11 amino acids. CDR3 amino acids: CASSSDYGYTF. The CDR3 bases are TGTGCCAGCAGCTCGGACTATGGCTACACCTTC.

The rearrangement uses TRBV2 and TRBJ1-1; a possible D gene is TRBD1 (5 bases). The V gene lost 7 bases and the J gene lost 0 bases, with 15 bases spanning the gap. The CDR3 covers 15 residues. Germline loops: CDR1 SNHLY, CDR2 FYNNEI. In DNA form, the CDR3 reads TGTGCCAGCACCGGCGGGGGGGGAATGAACACTGAAGCTTTCTTT. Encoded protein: CASTGGGGMNTEAFF.

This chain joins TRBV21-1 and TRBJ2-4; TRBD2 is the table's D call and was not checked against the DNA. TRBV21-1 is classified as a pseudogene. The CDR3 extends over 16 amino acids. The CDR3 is CASSTRRDRAKNIQYF. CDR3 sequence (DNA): TGTGCCAGCAGCACACGGAGAGATAGGGCCAAAAACATTCAGTACTTC.

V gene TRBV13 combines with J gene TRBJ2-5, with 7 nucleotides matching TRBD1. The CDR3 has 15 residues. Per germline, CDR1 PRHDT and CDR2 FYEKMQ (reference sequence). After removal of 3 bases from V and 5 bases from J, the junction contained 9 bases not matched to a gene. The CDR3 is CASSFRAGGVETQYF. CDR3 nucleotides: TGTGCCAGCAGCTTTCGTGCAGGGGGTGTTGAGACCCAGTACTTC.

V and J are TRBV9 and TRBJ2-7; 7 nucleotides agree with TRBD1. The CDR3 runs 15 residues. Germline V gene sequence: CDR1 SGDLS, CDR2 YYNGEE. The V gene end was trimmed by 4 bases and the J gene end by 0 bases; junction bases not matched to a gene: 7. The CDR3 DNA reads TGTGCCAGCAGCCCGACCGGGACAGACTCCTACGAGCAGTACTTC. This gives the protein CASSPTGTDSYEQYF. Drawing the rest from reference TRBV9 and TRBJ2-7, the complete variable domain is DSGVTQTPKHLITATGQRVTLRCSPRSGDLSVYWYQQSLDQGLQFLIQYYNGEERAKGNILERFSAQQFPDLHSELNLSSLELGDSALYFCASSPTGTDSYEQYFGPGTRLTVT.

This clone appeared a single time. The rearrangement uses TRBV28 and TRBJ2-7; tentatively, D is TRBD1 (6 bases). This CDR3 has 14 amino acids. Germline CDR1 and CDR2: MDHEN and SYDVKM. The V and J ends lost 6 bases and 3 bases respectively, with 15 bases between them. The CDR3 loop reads CASRTGTFNYEQYF. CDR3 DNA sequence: TGTGCCAGCAGGACAGGAACCTTCAACTACGAGCAGTACTTC.

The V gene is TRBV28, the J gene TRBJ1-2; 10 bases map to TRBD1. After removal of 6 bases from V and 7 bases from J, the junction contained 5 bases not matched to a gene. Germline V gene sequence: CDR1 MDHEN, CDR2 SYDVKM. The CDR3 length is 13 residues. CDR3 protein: CASRTGGAGGYTF. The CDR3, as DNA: TGTGCCAGCAGGACAGGGGGCGCAGGTGGCTACACCTTC.